This TCR beta chain stems from a study of shared clonotypes between healthy human individuals. Germline CDR1 is MNHEY and CDR2 is SMNVEV (reference sequence). The CDR3 is made up of 13 amino acids. The V gene lost 3 bases and the J gene lost 9 bases, with 12 bases spanning the gap. Method: immunoSEQ multiplex PCR; TCRdb's copy keeps in-frame clones and lacks some. The sample contains about 1.1 million clones, roughly 77% of which appear only once. This clonotype was obtained from a man between 18 and 29 years old in good health. Some clones in this sample may be carry-over from other donors' samples. The sequenced material came from memory CD4+ T cells from PBMCs. Documented subset: CD45RA-negative fraction. The J gene is TRBJ2-1, the V gene TRBV27, with a weak D call TRBD1 (5 bases). CDR3 coding DNA: TGTGCCAGCAGTTTGGGGCTGCGGAGTGAGCAGTTCTTC. The encoded protein is CASSLGLRSEQFF.